The rows below give T cell receptor beta chains drawn from one sample of a study of blood T cell repertoires in COVID-19. TCRdb keeps only in-frame clones here, not all; method: immunoSEQ multiplex PCR. The table records roughly 120,000 clones, over 75% of them present only once. The sample taken for sequencing was peripheral blood. These receptors all stem from a man in his sixties with acute or convalescent COVID-19. CDR3s include the opening cysteine and the closing phenylalanine or tryptophan.

v_gene	CDR3aa
TRBV12-3/TRBV12-4	CASSRSGLPQHF
TRBV28	CASRASGDRTDTQYF
TRBV9	CASGSGTSAIDTQYF
TRBV27	CASSSVRLRIPYEQYF
TRBV12-3/TRBV12-4	CASFLGENTEAFF
TRBV10-3	CAISLGTGAQNTEAFF
TRBV6-5	CASQGAETQYF
TRBV5-4	CASSPGDRPLAKNIQYF
TRBV11-2	CASSQTGPDTQYF
TRBV9	CASSPRTGLNTIYF
TRBV18	CASSPGQGNTGELFF
TRBV10-3	CAISSRGEKLFF
TRBV10-3	CAISGQNQGFEQYF
TRBV21-1	CASSRPQRGRDLSQHF
TRBV5-1	CASSLEAGGPSGELFF
TRBV12-3/TRBV12-4	CASSPTGYGYTF
TRBV7-9	CASSPRQGDGYTF
TRBV6-2/TRBV6-3	CASSYRDSPNQPQHF
TRBV7-8	CASSLAPGGTEAFF
TRBV7-3	CASSSHPGGAGELFF
TRBV11-3	CASSLTGERAFF
TRBV18	CASSTQDSPLHF
TRBV6-5	CATFDRVGNEQFF
TRBV4-2	CASSQAGDSQETQYF
TRBV27	CASSSRRTSGAVGETQYF
TRBV6-5	CASRPLGGEAFF
TRBV7-9	CASRQDRGEQQYF
TRBV24-1	CATGSHSNQPQHF
TRBV6-2/TRBV6-3	CASSLQQLNTEAFF
TRBV27	CASRLQGMNTEAFF
TRBV27	CASSIVGSSGANVLTF
TRBV11-2	CASSLAQGQAGTDTQYF
TRBV15	CATQISFYNEQFF
TRBV28	CASSFVGPISYEQYF
TRBV28	CASNRQGSNQPQHF
TRBV6-5	CASSYRGTGAYEQYF
TRBV20-1	CSASSIGAGTDTQYF
TRBV7-8	CASSLPTDTYEQYF
TRBV19	CASSIDGFGTQYF
TRBV28	CASSLSQGSTDTQYF
TRBV3-1/TRBV3-2	CASSQEGGMGSPLHF
TRBV2	CASRTGSYEQYF
TRBV7-9	CASSKGQGASNQPQHF
TRBV7-2	CASSLVGGARDEQFF
TRBV19	CASSKWGSSGANVLTF
TRBV24-1	CATSDGSRDNQPQHF
TRBV28	CATKGGAGANVLTF
TRBV7-3	CASSLTGTGVTGELFF
TRBV9	CASTTGGAYNEQFF
TRBV11-2	CASSSLYRPSPRHEQFF
TRBV7-8	CASSLRGQVNTEAFF
TRBV28	CASSFPDRGKQQYF
TRBV20-1	CSAPADTEAFF
TRBV28	CAWGGRNQPQHF
TRBV15	CATSTGGISTEAFF
TRBV6-1	CASSERDEQYF
TRBV6-1	CASSDVGSSYNEQFF
TRBV3-1/TRBV3-2	CASSPSAGASDTQYF